This T cell receptor beta chain stems from a study of blood T cell repertoires in COVID-19. For the study at large: Acute and convalescent COVID-19 samples came from the United States, Italy and Spain.

Sequencing was performed with immunoSEQ multiplex PCR; in TCRdb, only in-frame clones are kept and a portion is missing. The table lists about 15,000 clones, around 77% of them singletons, with 14% in the top ten. Sequenced input: peripheral blood. This receptor was identified in a human donor in a cohort sampled during active COVID-19.

The CDR3 DNA is TGTGCCAGCAGTTTAGGAGCGGGGTACGAGCAGTACTTC. Translation gives CASSLGAGYEQYF. The rearrangement uses TRBV27 and TRBJ2-7; 7 nucleotides match TRBD2. Germline V gene data show CDR1 as MNHEY and CDR2 as SMNVEV (reference sequence). Trimming at V came to 2 bases and at J to 4 bases, leaving 2 bases not matched to a gene. This CDR3 has 13 residues.